The 27 T cell receptor beta chains below were found in one sample sequenced in a study of T cells in Graves' hyperthyroidism and ophthalmopathy (dated by TCRdb to between 2019 and 2020). To prepare the library, multiplex PCR was applied. TCRdb shows the sequencer as Illumina HiSeq 2000. The TCR beta CDR3 regions were amplified from the RNA transcripts. For the first round of RT-PCR on the TCR CDR3, the HTBI primer set was used together with the Qiagen OneStep RT-PCR kit. TCRdb reprocessing: public reads trimmed at Q25 with fastp, clones called with MiXCR, in-frame beta chains kept. Every entry covers one CDR3 protein and lists the most common genes and DNA from its rows. Here the sample has about 720,000 distinct CDR3 sequences; less than 20% occur a single time. Over 7.5% of the sample lies in the top ten. Sequencing was performed on blood. These receptors were collected from a young man with Graves' hyperthyroidism.

V gene TRBV12-3 or TRBV12-4 combines with J gene TRBJ1-1; no clear D gene. V lost 5 bases and J lost 7, with 14 bases in between. This CDR3 contains 13 residues. The CDR3, as DNA: TGTGCCAGCAGTCCCATTCTGGGAGGTGAAGCTTTCTTT. Its translation: CASSPILGGEAFF.

The chain combines TRBV12-3 or TRBV12-4 with TRBJ1-2; D is undetermined. The V and J ends lost 6 bases and 2 bases respectively, with 13 bases between them. This CDR3 contains 14 residues. The CDR3 coding sequence is TGTGCCAGCAGCTACATGGGGTCGAACTATGGCTACACCTTC. Its protein product is CASSYMGSNYGYTF.

The chain recombines TRBV12-3 or TRBV12-4 with TRBJ1-2, with D perhaps TRBD1 (6 bases). CDR3 size: 11 residues. Trimming pared 3 bases from V and 13 bases from J, leaving 12 bases between. The CDR3 nucleotides are TGTGCCAGCAGTTTGGGGGGACACGGCACCTTC. Residues: CASSLGGHGTF.

This clonotype turned up a few times. The gene calls are TRBV15 and TRBJ2-1; TRBD2 matches 8 bases. This CDR3 region has 15 residues. The germline V gene has CDR1 LNHNV and CDR2 YYDKDF (reference sequence). After removal of 3 bases from V and 6 bases from J, the junction contained 7 bases not matched to a gene. CDR3 in amino acids: CATSSRLAPGNEQFF. The CDR3, as DNA: TGTGCCACCAGCAGCCGACTAGCGCCCGGCAATGAGCAGTTCTTC.

The gene calls are TRBV6-1 and TRBJ2-7; D may correspond to TRBD1 or TRBD2 (5 bases each). Germline V gene sequence: CDR1 MNHNS, CDR2 SASEGT. V lost 1 base to trimming and J lost 3 bases, with 13 bases between them. The CDR3 is 15 residues long. CDR3 residues: CASSEVAGGGYEQYF. The DNA of the CDR3 is TGTGCCAGCAGTGAAGTTGCGGGTGGGGGCTACGAGCAGTACTTC.

A few counts support this clonotype. The chain uses TRBV7-2 and TRBJ1-4; 8 bases fit TRBD1. CDR3 length equals 16 residues. V lost 0 bases to trimming and J lost 8 bases; unmatched junction nucleotides: 8. Per germline, CDR1 SGHTA and CDR2 FQGNSA. CDR3 in DNA: TGTGCCAGCAGCTTAGCGTTGGACAGGGTTAGCGAAAAACTGTTTTTT. Residues: CASSLALDRVSEKLFF.

The V and J genes are TRBV5-6 and TRBJ1-6; perhaps TRBD1 as D (6 bases). V was cut by 4 bases and J by 0 bases, with 14 bases left in between. The CDR3 sequence is 17 residues long. The germline gives CDR1 SGHDT, CDR2 YYEEEE. The chain's CDR3 is CASSLRQTGSYNSPLHF. DNA for the CDR3: TGTGCCAGCAGCCTACGACAGACAGGCTCCTATAATTCACCCCTCCACTTT.

This clonotype was picked up many times. The chain carries TRBV5-8 and TRBJ1-1; D gene unclear. The germline V and J ends were trimmed by 0 bases and 2 bases, with 11 bases remaining between them. Germline V gives CDR1 SGHTS, CDR2 YDEGEE. The CDR3 covers 15 residues. CDR3 coding DNA: TGTGCCAGCAGCTTGGTAGGCAGTTCCAACACTGAAGCTTTCTTT. It specifies CASSLVGSSNTEAFF.

This clonotype was seen only once. The chain links TRBV12-3 or TRBV12-4 to TRBJ2-1, with 10 bases identical to TRBD2. The ends lost 6 bases at V and 8 bases at J; junction bases unmatched: 13. The CDR3 spans 16 residues. The CDR3 sequence is CASSLRASGSIYEQFF. CDR3 nucleotides: TGTGCCAGCAGCCTACGGGCTAGCGGGAGTATCTATGAGCAGTTCTTC.

This chain uses TRBV7-9 with TRBJ2-7; D gene uncertain. V was trimmed by 2 bases and J by 1 base, leaving 9 bases between them. CDR1 is SEHNR, CDR2 FQNEAQ, per germline (reference sequence). The length of the CDR3 is 14 residues. CDR3 sequence: CASSLPALSYEQYF. CDR3 nucleotide sequence: TGTGCCAGCAGCTTACCGGCGCTGTCCTACGAGCAGTACTTC.

The rearrangement uses TRBV18 and TRBJ2-1; 10 bases agree with TRBD2. Per germline, CDR1 KGHSH and CDR2 LQKENI. The V segment lost 6 bases and the J segment 6 bases; nucleotides outside the gene matches: 8. The CDR3 runs 15 residues. The CDR3 reads CASSQSGRAPNEQFF. The DNA of the CDR3 is TGTGCCAGCTCCCAAAGCGGGAGGGCCCCCAATGAGCAGTTCTTC.

This clonotype was seen many times. The chain couples TRBV6-2 or TRBV6-3 to TRBJ2-7; 9 bases match TRBD1. This CDR3 has 15 amino acids. Germline CDR1 reads MNHEY; CDR2 reads SVGEGT. V lost 6 bases, J lost 2 bases, and 8 bases stayed unmatched. The CDR3 DNA follows: TGTGCCAGCAGGCCTCCCGGGACAGGGACCTACGAGCAGTACTTC. Its protein is CASRPPGTGTYEQYF.

The chain is built from TRBV5-6 and TRBJ1-4, with no clear D. Germline CDR1 and CDR2: SGHDT and YYEEEE. The CDR3 covers 14 residues. Deletions cut 4 bases from V and 3 bases from J, with 10 bases between. This CDR3 reads CASSTLYPNEKLFF. The CDR3, as DNA: TGTGCCAGCAGCACCCTATACCCTAATGAAAAACTGTTTTTT.

This clonotype was detected many times. The V and J genes are TRBV20-1 and TRBJ2-1; possible D gene TRBD1, 5 bases. V was clipped by 0 bases and J by 4 bases, with 16 bases between them. The CDR3 loop spans 16 amino acids. The germline V gene has CDR1 DFQATT and CDR2 SNEGSKA (reference sequence). This CDR3 is CSARDLGLVRYNEQFF. The CDR3 DNA reads TGCAGTGCTAGAGATTTGGGGCTAGTAAGGTACAATGAGCAGTTCTTC.

The chain has TRBV5-1 and TRBJ2-2; D call uncertain. CDR3 length: 13 amino acids. The V gene's germline CDR1 is SGHRS and CDR2 YFSETQ. The V gene lost 10 bases and the J gene lost 0 bases, with 10 bases spanning the gap. The CDR3 DNA reads TGCGCCTCGACCAGCGCGAACACCGGGGAGCTGTTTTTT. Its protein product is CASTSANTGELFF.

J is TRBJ1-5 and V is TRBV28; unclear D gene. Germline V gene sequence: CDR1 MDHEN, CDR2 SYDVKM. CDR3 length equals 13 residues. Trimming left V 6 bases short and J 1 base short, with 7 bases between. In DNA, the CDR3 is TGTGCCAGCAGATTCAGCAGCAATCAGCCCCAGCATTTT. Translating it yields CASRFSSNQPQHF.

This clonotype turned up a few times. V gene TRBV11-2 combines with J gene TRBJ1-6; 12 nucleotides match TRBD1. The V and J ends lost 5 bases and 9 bases, in that order; junction bases with no gene match: 8. In germline, CDR1 is SGHAT, CDR2 FQNNGV. The CDR3 length is 16 residues. CDR3 region: CASSPGTGGSPSPLHF. In DNA, the CDR3 is TGTGCCAGCAGCCCAGGGACAGGGGGCTCCCCTTCACCCCTCCACTTT.

This clonotype appeared a few times. This chain connects TRBV29-1 to TRBJ2-5; 8 bases are a match to TRBD1. From germline, CDR1 is SQVTM and CDR2 ANQGSEA. The ends lost 6 bases at V and 5 bases at J; junction bases unmatched: 5. CDR3 length: 12 residues. In nucleotides, the CDR3 is TGCAGCGTCACAGGGGGAGGTGAGACCCAGTACTTC. It yields the protein CSVTGGGETQYF.

This clonotype was counted ten times or more. CDR3 protein: CATSIGTLPSGNTIYF. For the CDR3, the DNA is TGTGCCACCAGCATTGGGACCTTACCCTCTGGAAACACCATATATTTT. The chain combines TRBV15 with TRBJ1-3, with D maybe TRBD1 (5 bases). The CDR3 is made up of 16 amino acids. The germline V gene has CDR1 LNHNV and CDR2 YYDKDF (reference sequence). Trimming cost V 4 bases and J 0 bases, with 13 bases left between them.

This clonotype showed up many times. The rearrangement uses TRBV20-1 and TRBJ2-5; a possible D gene is TRBD1 (5 bases). The CDR3 consists of 14 residues. Germline V gene sequence: CDR1 DFQATT, CDR2 SNEGSKA (reference sequence). Trimming took 2 bases from V and 5 from J, leaving 15 bases between them. CDR3 sequence: CSARRRQLRETQYF. In DNA, the CDR3 is TGCAGTGCTAGACGTCGACAGCTACGGGAGACCCAGTACTTC.

This clonotype was counted at least ten times. The CDR3 sequence is CASRWDSTDTQYF. The CDR3 DNA sequence: TGTGCCAGCCGATGGGACAGCACAGATACGCAGTATTTT. V gene TRBV28 combines with J gene TRBJ2-3; D is perhaps TRBD1 or TRBD2 (5 bases each). Trimming left V 8 bases short and J 0 bases short, with 9 bases between. Per the germline V gene, CDR1 is MDHEN and CDR2 is SYDVKM. The CDR3 covers 13 residues.

With respect to this clonotype: Possible read error: a much larger clone is one base away. J is TRBJ2-7 and V is TRBV9, with TRBD1 identical over 7 bases. CDR1 is SGDLS, CDR2 YYNGEE, per germline. This CDR3 spans 13 amino acids. CDR3 amino acids: CANSGRDSYEQYF. CDR3 DNA: TGTGCCAACAGCGGCCGGGACAGCTACGAGCAGTACTTC.

This clonotype was detected only a few times. This chain's CDR3 is CASSYQQGLEAGELFF. CDR3 bases: TGTGCCAGCAGTTACCAGCAGGGCTTAGAGGCCGGGGAGCTGTTTTTT. The genes are TRBV6-2 or TRBV6-3 and TRBJ2-2; a weak D match, TRBD1 (5 bases). This CDR3 is 16 amino acids long. Trimming stripped 2 bases from V and 6 bases from J, with 16 bases between. Germline CDR1 reads MNHEY; CDR2 reads SVGEGT.

This clonotype was seen ten or more times. The V gene is TRBV12-5, the J gene TRBJ2-5, with 7 bases that match TRBD1. Germline CDR1 reads LGHNT; CDR2 reads FRNRAP. V gave up 7 bases and J gave up 3 bases; unmatched junction bases: 14. The CDR3 extends over 16 amino acids. This chain's CDR3 is CASAPQPGQGEETQYF. The CDR3 DNA is TGTGCTAGTGCCCCTCAACCGGGGCAGGGGGAAGAGACCCAGTACTTC.

Many counts were recorded for this clonotype. The chain links TRBV15 to TRBJ1-2, with D hard to call. The CDR3 has 14 residues. V lost 2 bases, J lost 6 bases, and 13 bases lay in between. The V gene's germline CDR1 is LNHNV and CDR2 YYDKDF (reference sequence). This CDR3 reads CATSRPGIGDGYTF. In nucleotides, the CDR3 is TGTGCCACCAGCAGACCCGGGATTGGCGATGGCTACACCTTC. Complete variable domain (other parts from reference TRBV15 and TRBJ1-2): DAMVIQNPRYQVTQFGKPVTLSCSQTLNHNVMYWYQQKSSQAPKLLFHYYDKDFNNEADTPDNFQSRRPNTSFCFLDIRSPGLGDTAMYLCATSRPGIGDGYTFGSGTRLTVV.

This clonotype was seen only a few times. V and J are TRBV12-3 or TRBV12-4 and TRBJ2-5; no firm D call. The CDR3 loop spans 13 amino acids. V lost 5 bases and J lost 5, with 12 bases in between. CDR3 region: CASSTQMGETQYF. CDR3 nucleotides: TGTGCCAGCAGTACCCAGATGGGTGAGACCCAGTACTTC.

CDR3 sequence: CASSGTPGQTNYGYTF. The CDR3 nucleotides read TGTGCCAGCAGTGGGACACCGGGACAAACTAACTATGGCTACACCTTC. The rearrangement joins TRBV2 to TRBJ1-2; tentative D call: TRBD1 (6 bases). Germline V gene lookup returns CDR1 SNHLY and CDR2 FYNNEI. The CDR3 contains 16 residues. Trimming pared 4 bases from V and 0 bases from J, leaving 15 bases between. The variable domain in full, with the rest retrieved from reference TRBV2 and TRBJ1-2, is EPEVTQTPSHQVTQMGQEVILRCVPISNHLYFYWYRQILGQKVEFLVSFYNNEISEKSEIFDDQFSVERPDGSNFTLKIRSTKLEDSAMYFCASSGTPGQTNYGYTFGSGTRLTVV.